The present T cell receptor (beta chain) was sequenced within a study of shared clonotypes between healthy human individuals. Clones were sequenced by immunoSEQ multiplex PCR, and TCRdb holds only the in-frame ones, with some missing. The sample includes about 230,000 clones, 50% to 75% seen only once; the top ten take around 10%. The CDR3 spans 18 residues. V was shortened by 1 base and J by 4 bases, with 24 bases between the two germline ends. Germline V gene sequence: CDR1 SGHNT, CDR2 YYREEE (reference sequence). Sequencing was done on a sample of memory CD4+ T cells sorted from blood. Subset in this sample: CD45RA-negative fraction. This TCR was sampled from a man between 25 and 39 years old in good health. The V gene is TRBV5-4, the J gene TRBJ2-7; D is uncertain. The CDR3 sequence: CASSLSSSLGAGGYEQYF. The DNA for the CDR3 is TGTGCCAGCAGCTTGTCGTCTTCCTTAGGAGCCGGCGGATACGAGCAGTACTTC.